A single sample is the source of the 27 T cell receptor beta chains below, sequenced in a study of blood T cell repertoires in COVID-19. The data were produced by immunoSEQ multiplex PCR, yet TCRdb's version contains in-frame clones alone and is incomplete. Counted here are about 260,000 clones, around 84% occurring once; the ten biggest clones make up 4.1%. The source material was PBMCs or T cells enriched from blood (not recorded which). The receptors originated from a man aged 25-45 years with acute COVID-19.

The CDR3 loop is CASSPGQGYSPLHF. The CDR3 DNA sequence: TGTGCCAGCAGCCCGGGACAGGGCTATTCACCCCTCCACTTT. This chain connects TRBV2 to TRBJ1-6; 9 nucleotides agree with TRBD1. Germline CDR1 SNHLY, CDR2 FYNNEI. The CDR3 contains 14 residues. J gave up 8 bases and V 6 bases, and 5 bases lay outside the gene matches. Full variable domain (remainder filled in from reference TRBV2 and TRBJ1-6): EPEVTQTPSHQVTQMGQEVILRCVPISNHLYFYWYRQILGQKVEFLVSFYNNEISEKSEIFDDQFSVERPDGSNFTLKIRSTKLEDSAMYFCASSPGQGYSPLHFGNGTRLTVT.

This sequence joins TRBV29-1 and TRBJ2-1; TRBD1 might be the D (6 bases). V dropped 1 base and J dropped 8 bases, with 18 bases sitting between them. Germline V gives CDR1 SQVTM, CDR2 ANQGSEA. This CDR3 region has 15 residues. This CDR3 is CSVEGRRGFGHEQFF. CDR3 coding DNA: TGCAGCGTTGAAGGCCGCAGGGGATTTGGCCATGAGCAGTTCTTC.

CDR3 residues: CASSFSVSLPDTQYF. CDR3 nucleotide sequence: TGTGCCAGCAGTTTCTCGGTCTCATTGCCAGATACGCAGTATTTT. The chain is built from TRBV27 and TRBJ2-3; D gene uncertain. The CDR3 runs to 15 residues. Per the germline V gene, CDR1 is MNHEY and CDR2 is SMNVEV (reference sequence). The V gene lost 3 bases and the J gene lost 4 bases, with 14 bases spanning the gap.

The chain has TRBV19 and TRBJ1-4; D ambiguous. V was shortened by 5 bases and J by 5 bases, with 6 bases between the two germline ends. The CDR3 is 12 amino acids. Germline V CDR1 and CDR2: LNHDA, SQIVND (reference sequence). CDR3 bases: TGTGCCAGTAGTCCCCTCAATGAAAAACTGTTTTTT. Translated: CASSPLNEKLFF.

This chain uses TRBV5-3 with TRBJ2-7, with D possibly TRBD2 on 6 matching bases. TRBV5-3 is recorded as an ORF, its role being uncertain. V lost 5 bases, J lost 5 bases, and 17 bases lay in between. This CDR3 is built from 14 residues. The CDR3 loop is CARSGLARSHEQYV. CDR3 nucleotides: TGTGCCAGAAGTGGGCTAGCGCGGTCTCACGAGCAGTACGTC.

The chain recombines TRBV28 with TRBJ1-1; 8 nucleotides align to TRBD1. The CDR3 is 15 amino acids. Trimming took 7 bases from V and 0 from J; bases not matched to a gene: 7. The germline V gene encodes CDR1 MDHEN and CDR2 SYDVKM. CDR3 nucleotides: TGTGCCAGCAACCCGCGGACAGGGATGAACACTGAAGCTTTCTTT. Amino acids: CASNPRTGMNTEAFF.

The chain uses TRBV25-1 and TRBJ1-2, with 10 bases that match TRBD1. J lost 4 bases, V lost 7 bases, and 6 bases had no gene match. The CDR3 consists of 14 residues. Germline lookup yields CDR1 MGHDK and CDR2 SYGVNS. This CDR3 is CASKRQGAIYGYTF. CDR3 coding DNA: TGTGCCAGCAAGAGACAGGGGGCCATCTATGGCTACACCTTC.

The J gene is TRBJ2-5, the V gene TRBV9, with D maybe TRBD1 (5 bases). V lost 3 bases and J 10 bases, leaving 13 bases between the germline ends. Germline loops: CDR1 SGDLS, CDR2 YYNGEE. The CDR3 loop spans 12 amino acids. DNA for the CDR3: TGTGCCAGCAGCGAGGCCCAAGGGGTCCAGTACTTC. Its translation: CASSEAQGVQYF.

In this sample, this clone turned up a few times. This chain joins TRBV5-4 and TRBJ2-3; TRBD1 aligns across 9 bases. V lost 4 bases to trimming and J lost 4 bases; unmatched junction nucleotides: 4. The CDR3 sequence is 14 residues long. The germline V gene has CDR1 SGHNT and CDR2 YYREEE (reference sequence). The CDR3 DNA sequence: TGTGCCAGCAGCCGGGACAGGGTGGCAGATACGCAGTATTTT. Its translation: CASSRDRVADTQYF.

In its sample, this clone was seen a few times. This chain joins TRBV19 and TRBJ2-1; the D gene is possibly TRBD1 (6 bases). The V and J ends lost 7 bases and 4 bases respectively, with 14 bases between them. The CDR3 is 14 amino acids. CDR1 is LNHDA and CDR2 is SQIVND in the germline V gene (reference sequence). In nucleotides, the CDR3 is TGTGCCAGTACCCTTCTCGGACAGTACAATGAGCAGTTCTTC. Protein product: CASTLLGQYNEQFF.

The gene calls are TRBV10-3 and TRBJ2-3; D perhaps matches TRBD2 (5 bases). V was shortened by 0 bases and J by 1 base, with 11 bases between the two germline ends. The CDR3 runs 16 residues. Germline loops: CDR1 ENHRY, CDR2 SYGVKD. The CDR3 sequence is CAISESGGLGTDTQYF. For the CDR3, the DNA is TGTGCCATCAGTGAGTCCGGCGGGCTGGGCACAGATACGCAGTATTTT.

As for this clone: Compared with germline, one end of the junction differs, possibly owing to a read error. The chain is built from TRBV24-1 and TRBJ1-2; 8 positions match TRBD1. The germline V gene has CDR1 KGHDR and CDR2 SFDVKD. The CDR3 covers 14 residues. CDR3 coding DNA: TGTGCCACCAGCGGACAGGGAGGGAACTATAGCTACACCTTC. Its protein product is CATSGQGGNYSYTF.

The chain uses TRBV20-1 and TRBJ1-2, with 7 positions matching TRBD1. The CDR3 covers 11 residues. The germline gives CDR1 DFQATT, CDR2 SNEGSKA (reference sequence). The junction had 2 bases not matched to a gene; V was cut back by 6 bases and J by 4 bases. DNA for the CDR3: TGCAGTGCCGGGACAGCCTATGGCTACACCTTC. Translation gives CSAGTAYGYTF.

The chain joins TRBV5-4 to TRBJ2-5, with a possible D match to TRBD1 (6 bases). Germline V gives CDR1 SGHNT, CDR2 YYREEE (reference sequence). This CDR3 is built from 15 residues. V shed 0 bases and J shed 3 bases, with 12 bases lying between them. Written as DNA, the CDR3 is TGTGCCAGCAGCTTGGCCGAGACAGGCGAAGAGACCCAGTACTTC. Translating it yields CASSLAETGEETQYF. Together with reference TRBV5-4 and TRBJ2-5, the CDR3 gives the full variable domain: ETGVTQSPTHLIKTRGQQVTLRCSSQSGHNTVSWYQQALGQGPQFIFQYYREEENGRGNFPPRFSGLQFPNYSSELNVNALELDDSALYLCASSLAETGEETQYFGPGTRLLVL.

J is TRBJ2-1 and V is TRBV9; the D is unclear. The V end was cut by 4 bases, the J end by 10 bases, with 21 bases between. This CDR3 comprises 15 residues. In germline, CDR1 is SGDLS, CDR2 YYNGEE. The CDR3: CASSPRLGAGREQFF. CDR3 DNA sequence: TGTGCCAGCAGCCCCCGTCTGGGCGCCGGTAGGGAGCAGTTCTTC. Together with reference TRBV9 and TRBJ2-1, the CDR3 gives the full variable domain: DSGVTQTPKHLITATGQRVTLRCSPRSGDLSVYWYQQSLDQGLQFLIQYYNGEERAKGNILERFSAQQFPDLHSELNLSSLELGDSALYFCASSPRLGAGREQFFGPGTRLTVL.

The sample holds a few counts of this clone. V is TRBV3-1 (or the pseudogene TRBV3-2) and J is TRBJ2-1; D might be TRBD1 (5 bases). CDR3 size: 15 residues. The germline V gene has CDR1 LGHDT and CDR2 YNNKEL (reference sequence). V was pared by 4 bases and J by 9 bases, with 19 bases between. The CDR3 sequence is CASSLNRGYPGEQFF. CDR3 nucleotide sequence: TGTGCCAGCAGCCTTAATAGGGGCTACCCTGGTGAGCAGTTCTTC.

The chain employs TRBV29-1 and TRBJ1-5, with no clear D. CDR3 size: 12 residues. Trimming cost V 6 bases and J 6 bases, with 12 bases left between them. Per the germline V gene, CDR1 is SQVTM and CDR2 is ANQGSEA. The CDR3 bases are TGCAGCGTCGGTGAGGGCGCTCAGCCCCAGCATTTT. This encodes CSVGEGAQPQHF. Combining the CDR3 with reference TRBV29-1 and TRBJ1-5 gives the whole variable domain SAVISQKPSRDICQRGTSLTIQCQVDSQVTMMFWYRQQPGQSLTLIATANQGSEATYESGFVIDKFPISRPNLTFSTLTVSNMSPEDSSIYLCSVGEGAQPQHFGDGTRLSIL.

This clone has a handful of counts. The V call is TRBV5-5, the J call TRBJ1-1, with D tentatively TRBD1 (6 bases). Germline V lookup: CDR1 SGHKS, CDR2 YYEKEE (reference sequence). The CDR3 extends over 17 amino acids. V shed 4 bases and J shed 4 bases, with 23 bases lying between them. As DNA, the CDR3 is TGTGCCAGCAGCCCCAGGGCAGGCAGGGGCCGGGCCACTGAAGCTTTCTTT. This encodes CASSPRAGRGRATEAFF.

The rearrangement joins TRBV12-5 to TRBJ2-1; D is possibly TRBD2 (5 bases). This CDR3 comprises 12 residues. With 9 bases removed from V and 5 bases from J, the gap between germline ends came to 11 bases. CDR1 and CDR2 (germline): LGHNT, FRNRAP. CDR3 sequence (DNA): TGTGCTAGCGAGGGTCTTCACAATGAGCAGTTCTTC. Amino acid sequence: CASEGLHNEQFF.

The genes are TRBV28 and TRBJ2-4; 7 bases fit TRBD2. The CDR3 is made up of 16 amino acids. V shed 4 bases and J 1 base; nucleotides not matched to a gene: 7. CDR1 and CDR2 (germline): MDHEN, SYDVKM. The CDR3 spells CASSSGGEGAKNIQYF. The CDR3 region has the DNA TGTGCCAGCAGTTCAGGTGGGGAGGGTGCCAAAAACATTCAGTACTTC.

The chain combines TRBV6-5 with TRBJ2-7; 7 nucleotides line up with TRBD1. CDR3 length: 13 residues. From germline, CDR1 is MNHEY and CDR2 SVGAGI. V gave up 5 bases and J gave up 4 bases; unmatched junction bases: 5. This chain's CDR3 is CASSLDRAYEQYV. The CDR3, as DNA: TGTGCCAGCAGTCTCGACAGGGCTTACGAGCAGTACGTC.

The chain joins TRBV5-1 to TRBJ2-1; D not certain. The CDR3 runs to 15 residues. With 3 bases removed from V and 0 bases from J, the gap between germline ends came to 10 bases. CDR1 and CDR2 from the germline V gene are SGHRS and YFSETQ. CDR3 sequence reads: CASSWASSSYNEQFF. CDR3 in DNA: TGCGCCAGCAGCTGGGCGTCCAGCTCCTACAATGAGCAGTTCTTC.

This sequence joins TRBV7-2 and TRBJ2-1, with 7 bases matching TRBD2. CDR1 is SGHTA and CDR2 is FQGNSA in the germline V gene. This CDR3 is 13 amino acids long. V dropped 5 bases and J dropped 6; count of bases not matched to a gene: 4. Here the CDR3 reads CASSAGLGNEQFF. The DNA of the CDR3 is TGTGCCAGCAGCGCCGGACTAGGCAATGAGCAGTTCTTC.

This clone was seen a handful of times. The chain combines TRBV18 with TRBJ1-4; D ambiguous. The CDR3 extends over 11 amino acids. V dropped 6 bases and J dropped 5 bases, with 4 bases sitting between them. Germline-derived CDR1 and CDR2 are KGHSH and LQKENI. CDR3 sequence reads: CASSPNEKLFF. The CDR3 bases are TGTGCCAGCTCTCCGAATGAAAAACTGTTTTTT. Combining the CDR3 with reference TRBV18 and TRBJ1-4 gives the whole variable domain NAGVMQNPRHLVRRRGQEARLRCSPMKGHSHVYWYRQLPEEGLKFMVYLQKENIIDESGMPKERFSAEFPKEGPSILRIQQVVRGDSAAYFCASSPNEKLFFGSGTQLSVL.

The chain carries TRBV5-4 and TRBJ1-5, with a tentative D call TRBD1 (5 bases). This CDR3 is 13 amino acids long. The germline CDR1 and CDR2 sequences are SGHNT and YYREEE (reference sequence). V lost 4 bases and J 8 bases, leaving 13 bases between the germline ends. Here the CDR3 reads CASSGGEGKPQHF. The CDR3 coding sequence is TGTGCCAGCAGCGGGGGGGAGGGCAAGCCCCAGCATTTT. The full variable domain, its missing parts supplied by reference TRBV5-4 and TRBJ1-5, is ETGVTQSPTHLIKTRGQQVTLRCSSQSGHNTVSWYQQALGQGPQFIFQYYREEENGRGNFPPRFSGLQFPNYSSELNVNALELDDSALYLCASSGGEGKPQHFGDGTRLSIL.

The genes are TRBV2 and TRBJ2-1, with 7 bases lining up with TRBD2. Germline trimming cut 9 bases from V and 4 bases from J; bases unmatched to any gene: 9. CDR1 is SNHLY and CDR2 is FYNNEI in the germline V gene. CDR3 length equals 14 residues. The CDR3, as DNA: TGTGCCAGTCGTTTGGAGGGAGGGTACAATGAGCAGTTCTTC. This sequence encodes CASRLEGGYNEQFF.

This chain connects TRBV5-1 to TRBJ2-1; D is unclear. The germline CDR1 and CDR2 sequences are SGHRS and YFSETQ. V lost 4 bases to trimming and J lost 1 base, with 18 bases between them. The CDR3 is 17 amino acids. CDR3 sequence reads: CASSPAQTQQSYNEQFF. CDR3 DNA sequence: TGCGCCAGCAGCCCAGCTCAGACACAACAGTCCTACAATGAGCAGTTCTTC.